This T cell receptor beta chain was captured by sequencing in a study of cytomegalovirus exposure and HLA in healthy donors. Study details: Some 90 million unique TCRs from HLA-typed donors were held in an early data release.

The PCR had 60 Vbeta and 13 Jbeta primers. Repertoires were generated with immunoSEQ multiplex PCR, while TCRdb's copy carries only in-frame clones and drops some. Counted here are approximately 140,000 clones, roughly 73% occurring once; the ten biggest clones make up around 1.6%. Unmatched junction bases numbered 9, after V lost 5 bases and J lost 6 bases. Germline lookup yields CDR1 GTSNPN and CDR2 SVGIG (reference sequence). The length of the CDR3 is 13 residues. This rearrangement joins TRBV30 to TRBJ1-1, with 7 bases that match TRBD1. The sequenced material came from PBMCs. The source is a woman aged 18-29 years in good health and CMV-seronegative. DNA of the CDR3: TGTGCCTGGGCCAGACAGGGCAGGGCTGAAGCTTTCTTT. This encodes CAWARQGRAEAFF.